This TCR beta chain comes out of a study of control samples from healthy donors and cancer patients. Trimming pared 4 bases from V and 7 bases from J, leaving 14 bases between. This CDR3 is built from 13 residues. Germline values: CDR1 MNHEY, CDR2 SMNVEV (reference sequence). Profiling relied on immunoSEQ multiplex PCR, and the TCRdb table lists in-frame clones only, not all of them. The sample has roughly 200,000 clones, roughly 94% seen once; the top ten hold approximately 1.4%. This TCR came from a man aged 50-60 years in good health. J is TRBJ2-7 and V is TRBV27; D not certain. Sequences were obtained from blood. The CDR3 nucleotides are TGTGCCAGCAGTTCCCAGGTGCTGGGGGAGCAGTACGTC. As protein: CASSSQVLGEQYV.